This T cell receptor beta chain was found in a study of CD4+ T cells in melanoma. This CDR3 is built from 16 residues. Germline-derived CDR1 and CDR2 are SGHTA and FQGNSA. The V and J ends lost 2 bases and 8 bases, in that order; junction bases with no gene match: 10. Assay used: immunoSEQ multiplex PCR; TCRdb lists only in-frame clones, some missing. The table lists around 100,000 clones, about 92% of them singletons, with 2.5% to 3.5% in the top ten. Sequenced sample: peripheral blood. This clonotype was obtained from a human donor with melanoma. This chain uses TRBV7-2 with TRBJ1-3, with 9 bases identical to TRBD1. CDR3 protein: CASSLLPGQGVDTIYF. The CDR3 coding sequence is TGTGCCAGCAGCTTACTACCGGGACAGGGAGTGGACACCATATATTTT.